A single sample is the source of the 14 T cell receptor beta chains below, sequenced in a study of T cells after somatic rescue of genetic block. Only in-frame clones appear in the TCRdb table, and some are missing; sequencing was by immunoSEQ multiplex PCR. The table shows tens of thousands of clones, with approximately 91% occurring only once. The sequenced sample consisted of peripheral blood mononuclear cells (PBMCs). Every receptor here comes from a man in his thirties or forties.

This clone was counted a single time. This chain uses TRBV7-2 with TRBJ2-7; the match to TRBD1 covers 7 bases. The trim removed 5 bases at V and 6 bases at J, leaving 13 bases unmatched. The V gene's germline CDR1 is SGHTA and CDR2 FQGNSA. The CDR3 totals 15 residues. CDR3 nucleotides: TGTGCCAGCAGCGAACGACAGGGAACCCGGGTCGAGCAGTACTTC. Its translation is CASSERQGTRVEQYF. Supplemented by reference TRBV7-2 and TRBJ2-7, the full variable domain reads GAGVSQSPSNKVTEKGKDVELRCDPISGHTALYWYRQSLGQGLEFLIYFQGNSAPDKSGLPSDRFSAERTGGSVSTLTIQRTQQEDSAVYLCASSERQGTRVEQYFGPGTRLTVT.

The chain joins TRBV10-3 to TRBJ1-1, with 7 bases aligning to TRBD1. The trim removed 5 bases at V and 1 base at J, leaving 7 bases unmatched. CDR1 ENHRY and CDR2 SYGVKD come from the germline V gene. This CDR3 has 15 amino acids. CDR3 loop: CAISPNRGRNTEAFF. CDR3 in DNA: TGTGCCATCAGTCCCAACAGGGGTCGGAACACTGAAGCTTTCTTT.

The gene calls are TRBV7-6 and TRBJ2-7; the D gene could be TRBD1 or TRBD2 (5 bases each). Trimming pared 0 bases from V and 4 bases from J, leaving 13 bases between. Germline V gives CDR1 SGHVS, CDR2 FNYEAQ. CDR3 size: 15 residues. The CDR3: CASSLAGDGFYEQYF. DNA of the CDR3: TGTGCCAGCAGCTTAGCGGGGGACGGATTTTACGAGCAGTACTTC.

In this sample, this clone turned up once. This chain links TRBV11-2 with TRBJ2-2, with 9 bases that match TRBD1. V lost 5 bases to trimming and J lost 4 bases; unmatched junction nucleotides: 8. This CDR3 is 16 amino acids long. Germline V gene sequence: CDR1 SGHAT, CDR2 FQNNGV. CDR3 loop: CASSHTGGYVTGELFF. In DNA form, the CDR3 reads TGTGCCAGCAGCCACACAGGGGGCTATGTCACCGGGGAGCTGTTTTTT.

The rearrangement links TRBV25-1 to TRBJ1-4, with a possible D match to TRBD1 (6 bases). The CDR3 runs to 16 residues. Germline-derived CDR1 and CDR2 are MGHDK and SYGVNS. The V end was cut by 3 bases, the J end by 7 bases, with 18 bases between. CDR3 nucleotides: TGTGCCAGCAGTGATGCCGTCAGGGGCCGGGGTGAAAAACTGTTTTTT. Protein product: CASSDAVRGRGEKLFF.

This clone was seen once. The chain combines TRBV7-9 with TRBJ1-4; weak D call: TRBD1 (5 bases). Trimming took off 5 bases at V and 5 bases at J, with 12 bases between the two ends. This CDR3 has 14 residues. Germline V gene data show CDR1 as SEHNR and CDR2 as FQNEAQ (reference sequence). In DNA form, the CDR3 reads TGTGCCAGCAGCCCGGCGGGGCAGAATGAAAAACTGTTTTTT. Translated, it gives CASSPAGQNEKLFF.

The CDR3 sequence is CASSQDGFSGNYEQYF. The CDR3 DNA is TGCGCCAGCAGCCAAGACGGTTTTAGCGGGAACTACGAGCAGTACTTC. The chain recombines TRBV4-1 with TRBJ2-7; 8 bases match TRBD2. CDR1 is MGHRA and CDR2 is YSYEKL in the germline V gene. V shed 0 bases, J shed 3 bases, and the junction held 7 bases outside the gene matches. The CDR3 contains 16 residues.

CDR3 sequence (DNA): TGTGCCCAAAGTCAGGCCTTCACCGGGGAGCTGTTTTTT. Protein sequence: CAQSQAFTGELFF. This chain uses TRBV30 with TRBJ2-2; D is undetermined. The CDR3 totals 13 residues. The V gene's germline CDR1 is GTSNPN and CDR2 SVGIG (reference sequence). Trimming removed 8 bases at V and 4 bases at J, with 14 bases between.

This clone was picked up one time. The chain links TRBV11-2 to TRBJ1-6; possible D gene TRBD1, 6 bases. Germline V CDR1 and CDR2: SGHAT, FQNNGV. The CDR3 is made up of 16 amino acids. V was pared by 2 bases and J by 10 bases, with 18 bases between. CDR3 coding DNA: TGTGCCAGCAGCTTATTCCGGGACACGATTATATCACCCCTCCACTTT. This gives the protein CASSLFRDTIISPLHF. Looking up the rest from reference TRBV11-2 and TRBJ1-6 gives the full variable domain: EAGVAQSPRYKIIEKRQSVAFWCNPISGHATLYWYQQILGQGPKLLIQFQNNGVVDDSQLPKDRFSAERLKGVDSTLKIQPAKLEDSAVYLCASSLFRDTIISPLHFGNGTRLTVT.

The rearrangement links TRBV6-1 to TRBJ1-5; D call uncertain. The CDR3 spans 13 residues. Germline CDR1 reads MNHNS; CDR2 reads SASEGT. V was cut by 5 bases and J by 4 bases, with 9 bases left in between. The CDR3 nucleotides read TGTGCCAGCAGTCTACACCTAAATCAGCCCCAGCATTTT. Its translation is CASSLHLNQPQHF.

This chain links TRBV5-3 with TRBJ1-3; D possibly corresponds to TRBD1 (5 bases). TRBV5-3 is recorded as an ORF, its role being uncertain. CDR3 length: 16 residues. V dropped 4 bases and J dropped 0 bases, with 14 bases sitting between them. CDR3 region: CARSPCDSASGNTIYF. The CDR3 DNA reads TGTGCCAGAAGCCCATGCGACAGTGCCTCTGGAAACACCATATATTTT.

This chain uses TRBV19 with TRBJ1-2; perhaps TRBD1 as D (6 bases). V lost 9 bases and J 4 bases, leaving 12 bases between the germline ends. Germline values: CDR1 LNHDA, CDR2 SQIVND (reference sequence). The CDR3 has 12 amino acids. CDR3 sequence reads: CASTGKFYGYTF. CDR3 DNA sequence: TGTGCCAGCACAGGGAAATTCTATGGCTACACCTTC.

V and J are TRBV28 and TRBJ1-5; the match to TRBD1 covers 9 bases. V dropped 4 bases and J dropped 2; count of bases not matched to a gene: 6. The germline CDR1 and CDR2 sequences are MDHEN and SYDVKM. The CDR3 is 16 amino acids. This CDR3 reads CASSSRDRVGNQPQHF. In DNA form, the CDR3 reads TGTGCCAGCAGTTCCCGGGACAGGGTAGGCAATCAGCCCCAGCATTTT.

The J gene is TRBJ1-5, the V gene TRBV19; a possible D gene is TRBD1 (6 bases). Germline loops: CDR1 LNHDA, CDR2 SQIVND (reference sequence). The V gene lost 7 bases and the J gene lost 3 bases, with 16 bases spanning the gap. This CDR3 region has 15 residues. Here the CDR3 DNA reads TGTGCCAGTACTACGGTGGGACAATCCAATCAGCCCCAGCATTTT. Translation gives CASTTVGQSNQPQHF.